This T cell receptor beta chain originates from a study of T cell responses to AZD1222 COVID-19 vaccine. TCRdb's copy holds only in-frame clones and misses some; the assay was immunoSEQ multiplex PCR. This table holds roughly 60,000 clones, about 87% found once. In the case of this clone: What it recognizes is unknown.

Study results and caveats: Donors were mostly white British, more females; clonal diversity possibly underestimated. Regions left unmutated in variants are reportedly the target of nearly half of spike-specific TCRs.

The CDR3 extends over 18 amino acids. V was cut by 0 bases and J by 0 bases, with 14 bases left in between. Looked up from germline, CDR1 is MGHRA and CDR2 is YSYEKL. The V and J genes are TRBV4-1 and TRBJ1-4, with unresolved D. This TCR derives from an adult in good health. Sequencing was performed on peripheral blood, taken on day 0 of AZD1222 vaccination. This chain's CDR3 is CASSQDSRLIATNEKLFF. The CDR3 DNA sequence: TGCGCCAGCAGCCAAGATTCCAGATTAATTGCAACTAATGAAAAACTGTTTTTT.